Sequencing of this T cell receptor beta chain was carried out in a study of blood T cell repertoires in COVID-19. About the research overall: In each case, the material was cDNA or gDNA derived from T cells, B-cell-depleted T cells, or PBMCs.

Recruited during active infection, patients (from Seattle) were subsequently followed longitudinally. Germline trimming cut 2 bases from V and 7 bases from J; bases unmatched to any gene: 3. CDR1 is SEHNR and CDR2 is FQNEAQ in the germline V gene (reference sequence). The CDR3 runs 14 residues. Study processing details: Counts of nucleated cells, estimated from reference gene primer amplification, were obtained. Profiling relied on immunoSEQ multiplex PCR, and the TCRdb table lists in-frame clones only, not all of them. That table furnishes V, J and clone size, whereas the DNA furnished D and trimming. The data hold 250,000 to 350,000 clones, with over 75% observed a single time.

This receptor was taken from a woman in her 30s with COVID-19, enrolled during active disease. The chain links TRBV7-9 to TRBJ2-2; 8 nucleotides line up with TRBD1. The source material was peripheral blood. CDR3 DNA: TGTGCCAGCAGCTTATTCGGGACAGGCGGGGAGCTGTTTTTT. Translating it yields CASSLFGTGGELFF.